Presented here are 14 T cell receptor beta chains from one specimen sequenced in a study of T cell responses to AZD1222 COVID-19 vaccine. Profiling relied on immunoSEQ multiplex PCR, and the TCRdb table lists in-frame clones only, not all of them. The sample consists of about 110,000 clones, 70% to 90% of them appearing once. The sequenced sample was peripheral blood, obtained on day 0 of AZD1222 vaccination. The receptors originated from an adult in good health.

The J gene is TRBJ2-7, the V gene TRBV19; no clear D gene. Trimming pared 3 bases from V and 4 bases from J, leaving 10 bases between. Per germline, CDR1 LNHDA and CDR2 SQIVND (reference sequence). This CDR3 region has 13 residues. CDR3 in amino acids: CASSIVLFYEQYF. The CDR3 DNA follows: TGTGCCAGTAGTATCGTCCTCTTTTACGAGCAGTACTTC.

As DNA, the CDR3 is TGTGCCAGCAGCCCTCCTGACAGGAGGCCCACTGAAGCTTTCTTT. Translated: CASSPPDRRPTEAFF. The chain couples TRBV5-6 to TRBJ1-1; D possibly corresponds to TRBD1 (6 bases). Germline lookup yields CDR1 SGHDT and CDR2 YYEEEE. This CDR3 has 15 amino acids. Trimming pared 4 bases from V and 4 bases from J, leaving 17 bases between.

CDR3 loop: CASTHPSGTGTGELFF. CDR3 coding DNA: TGTGCCAGCACCCATCCTAGCGGGACGGGCACCGGGGAGCTGTTTTTT. J is TRBJ2-2 and V is TRBV6-6, with 9 bases identical to TRBD2. The CDR3 is made up of 16 amino acids. V dropped 7 bases and J dropped 4; count of bases not matched to a gene: 10. In germline, CDR1 is MNHNY, CDR2 SVGAGI (reference sequence).

The J gene is TRBJ1-4, the V gene TRBV5-6, with D maybe TRBD1 (6 bases). The CDR3 has 17 residues. Germline V gene sequence: CDR1 SGHDT, CDR2 YYEEEE. Between the trimmed V and J ends, which lost 1 base and 3 bases, there was a span of 16 bases. The CDR3 sequence: CASSLSWGRGANEKLFF. Written as DNA, the CDR3 is TGTGCCAGCAGCTTGTCATGGGGGCGAGGGGCTAATGAAAAACTGTTTTTT.

The V gene is TRBV7-9, the J gene TRBJ2-5, with 10 bases that match TRBD1. CDR3 size: 15 residues. Germline-derived CDR1 and CDR2 are SEHNR and FQNEAQ (reference sequence). V shed 5 bases and J 6 bases; nucleotides not matched to a gene: 9. The CDR3 sequence is CASSRDRGLTKTQYF. The CDR3, as DNA: TGTGCCAGCAGCCGCGACAGGGGGCTTACAAAGACCCAGTACTTC. Filled out from reference TRBV7-9 and TRBJ2-5, the complete variable domain reads DTGVSQNPRHKITKRGQNVTFRCDPISEHNRLYWYRQTLGQGPEFLTYFQNEAQLEKSRLLSDRFSAERPKGSFSTLEIQRTEQGDSAMYLCASSRDRGLTKTQYFGPGTRLLVL.

This chain links TRBV4-2 with TRBJ1-5, with D unresolved. CDR1 is LGHNA, CDR2 YNFKEQ, per germline. This CDR3 region has 14 residues. Trimming shortened V by 0 bases and J by 4 bases, and 7 bases separated the two germline ends. CDR3 region: CASSQESLNQPQHF. DNA for the CDR3: TGTGCCAGCAGCCAAGAGTCGCTTAATCAGCCCCAGCATTTT.

Only a few counts were recorded for this clone. The chain links TRBV9 to TRBJ1-1, with D perhaps matching TRBD1 (5 bases). V gave up 0 bases and J gave up 1 base, with 7 bases separating them. The CDR3 covers 14 residues. Germline CDR1 SGDLS, CDR2 YYNGEE. This CDR3 is CASSVDGANTEAFF. The CDR3 DNA sequence: TGTGCCAGCAGCGTAGATGGGGCGAACACTGAAGCTTTCTTT.

The chain joins TRBV7-2 to TRBJ1-1; 7 bases map to TRBD1. V was clipped by 2 bases and J by 5 bases; unmatched bases: 5. Germline V lookup: CDR1 SGHTA, CDR2 FQGNSA. This CDR3 comprises 14 residues. The CDR3 DNA reads TGTGCCAGCAGCTTAAAGGCAGGGGGGACTGAAGCTTTCTTT. It is translated as CASSLKAGGTEAFF. The whole variable domain, filled in from reference TRBV7-2 and TRBJ1-1, reads GAGVSQSPSNKVTEKGKDVELRCDPISGHTALYWYRQSLGQGLEFLIYFQGNSAPDKSGLPSDRFSAERTGGSVSTLTIQRTQQEDSAVYLCASSLKAGGTEAFFGQGTRLTVV.

The rearrangement joins TRBV27 to TRBJ2-1; 7 bases are a match to TRBD2. The CDR3 is made up of 18 amino acids. Germline V gene sequence: CDR1 MNHEY, CDR2 SMNVEV (reference sequence). Trimming removed 3 bases from V and 0 bases from J; junction bases left unmatched: 11. CDR3 nucleotide sequence: TGTGCCAGCAGTTTCCAAGGACTAACGGGGGGCTCCTACAATGAGCAGTTCTTC. Protein: CASSFQGLTGGSYNEQFF.

The chain couples TRBV28 to TRBJ1-1; D might be TRBD1 (6 bases). The CDR3 is 14 residues long. V lost 2 bases and J lost 6, with 13 bases in between. Germline V CDR1 and CDR2: MDHEN, SYDVKM. CDR3 protein: CASSLGGPIPEAFF. In DNA, the CDR3 is TGTGCCAGCAGTTTAGGGGGGCCCATCCCTGAAGCTTTCTTT.

This chain joins TRBV3-1 (or the pseudogene TRBV3-2) and TRBJ2-5; D may match TRBD1 or TRBD2 (6 bases each). Trimming removed 1 base from V and 5 bases from J, with 11 bases in between. CDR1 and CDR2 from the germline V gene are LGHDT and YNNKEL (reference sequence). CDR3 length: 14 amino acids. The CDR3 loop reads CASSQAGARETQYF. The CDR3 DNA reads as TGTGCCAGCAGCCAAGCGGGGGCCAGGGAGACCCAGTACTTC.

This chain connects TRBV28 to TRBJ1-2; weak D call: TRBD1 (6 bases). Germline assignment: CDR1 MDHEN and CDR2 SYDVKM. The CDR3 loop spans 12 amino acids. V was cut by 10 bases and J by 2 bases, with 11 bases left in between. CDR3 nucleotides: TGTGCCACCCCAAGGGGGAACTATGGCTACACCTTC. It is translated as CATPRGNYGYTF.

The chain has TRBV19 and TRBJ2-7; D is ambiguous. Per the germline V gene, CDR1 is LNHDA and CDR2 is SQIVND (reference sequence). The ends were cut back, 4 bases at V and 1 base at J, with 8 bases in the middle. The CDR3 sequence is 13 residues long. The CDR3 nucleotides read TGTGCCAGTAGTAGAGCGACATCCTACGAGCAGTACTTC. Translating it yields CASSRATSYEQYF.

The count of this clone is one. The chain joins TRBV4-3 to TRBJ1-1, with TRBD1 matching 7 bases. The CDR3 spans 15 residues. J was trimmed by 2 bases and V by 0 bases; bases with no gene match: 3. Germline-derived CDR1 and CDR2 are LGHNA and YSLEER. CDR3 amino acids: CASSQDGTANTEAFF. The CDR3 bases are TGCGCCAGCAGCCAAGATGGGACAGCTAACACTGAAGCTTTCTTT.